This TCR beta chain was recovered during a study of blood T cells in healthy people across ages. Every donor contributed roughly 10 milliliters of peripheral blood by blood draw. Isolation of PBMCs gave at least 7 million cells per sample. Sample-barcoded 5' priming and a J-beta primer mix drove a second PCR of 7 to 11 cycles. Via MiXCR, TCRdb re-called the 5' RACE reads, giving one row per CDR3 protein. Seen here are roughly 700,000 distinct CDR3 sequences, approximately 31% observed once, and the top ten hold 15%. The CDR3 contains 15 residues. Germline CDR1 reads KGHDR; CDR2 reads SFDVKD. Trimming cost V 7 bases and J 5 bases, with 18 bases left between them.

Sequencing input: blood. J is TRBJ2-3 and V is TRBV24-1, with D perhaps TRBD1 or TRBD2 (5 bases each). The source is a woman aged 80 or older in good health. The CDR3 bases are TGTGCCACCAGGGGGACCGACAACATAAGAGATACGCAGTATTTT. Translating gives CATRGTDNIRDTQYF.